Described below is a single T cell receptor (beta chain) sequence and its context. This record belongs to a study of blood T cell repertoires in COVID-19. Study details: The United States, Italy and Spain provided the acute and convalescent COVID-19 samples.

The study recruited people aged about 18 to 89 years across about two dozen US areas. Donors were grouped by their self-reported clinical history. Assay: immunoSEQ multiplex PCR; the TCRdb copy retains only in-frame clones and omits some. The table includes 200,000 to 300,000 clones, around 89% detected once. The TCR originated in a man aged 40-50 years who had recovered from COVID-19. The sequencing sample was made of PBMCs or T cells enriched from blood (not recorded which).

CDR3 in amino acids: CASSQSGGGTNYGYTF. CDR3 nucleotide sequence: TGTGCCAGCAGCCAATCGGGCGGGGGTACTAACTATGGCTACACCTTC. This chain links TRBV16 with TRBJ1-2; weak D call: TRBD1 (5 bases). Trimming took 0 bases from V and 0 from J, leaving 11 bases between them. Germline V CDR1 and CDR2: KGHSY, FQNENV. The CDR3 totals 16 residues.